The TCR beta chain described here comes from a study of OX40 agonist ivuxolimab in advanced cancers. Study-wide background: Each dose-escalation patient presented with hepatocellular carcinoma, melanoma, renal cell or head and neck cancer.

Libraries were prepared by immunoSEQ multiplex PCR; TCRdb keeps only in-frame clonotypes and omits some of them. The sample lists 98,000 or so clones, about 88% seen once, with more than 0.8% in the top ten. No patient had autoimmune disease or received systemic immunosuppression. V lost 1 base, J lost 7 bases, and 10 bases stayed unmatched. Germline V gene data show CDR1 as SGHAT and CDR2 as FQNNGV. The CDR3 extends over 16 amino acids. Points from the study as a whole: Blood T cells, both CD4+ and CD8+, expanded clonally by week 6 at 0.1 to 3.0 mg/kg. Relative to CD4+ cells, CD8+ T cells on average had more expanded clones.

Worth noting for this clone: Its antigen is as yet unknown.

The genes are TRBV11-2 and TRBJ2-1, with 7 bases matching TRBD2. This clonotype was obtained from an adult with an advanced solid tumor such as melanoma, head and neck, liver or kidney cancer. Sequencing was performed on CD4+ or CD8+ T cells sorted from blood, taken in a trial of the OX40 agonist ivuxolimab. The CDR3 spells CASSLAVSGYQNEQFF. CDR3 sequence (DNA): TGTGCCAGCAGCTTAGCCGTTAGCGGGTATCAGAATGAGCAGTTCTTC.